The clone carrying this T cell receptor (beta chain) was seen many times. Its antigen is currently unknown. This entry comes from a study of regulatory T cells in long-lasting Graves disease. On the study more broadly: Newly diagnosed Graves' patients had under 3 months of antithyroid drugs.

Library construction for TCR beta used iRepertoire HTBI primers and Arm-PCR of CDR3 regions. A single record per CDR3 protein comes from TCRdb applying MiXCR to the multiplex PCR reads. The sample includes a few hundred thousand distinct CDR3 sequences, about 10% of them seen just once. Stated time point: newly diagnosed GD, antithyroid drugs for less than 3 months. RNA isolated from PBMCs was used to make the TCR library. Study conclusions and caveats: In persistent patients, shared public clonotypes (approximately 3,000) outnumbered those in new patients (about 1,000).

The CDR3 covers 15 residues. The V gene's germline CDR1 is MNHNS and CDR2 SASEGT. J lost 7 bases, V lost 2 bases, and 5 bases had no gene match. These data also featured in a second study, about T cells in Graves' hyperthyroidism and ophthalmopathy. As that study records: Patients with ophthalmopathy were separated from those with stable hyperthyroidism by a 13 V-J model.

Source: peripheral blood mononuclear cells (PBMCs), taken at new diagnosis, from a patient treated with antithyroid drugs. This TCR came from a woman under 30 with Graves disease. The J gene is TRBJ2-1, the V gene TRBV6-1; 10 nucleotides align to TRBD2. The CDR3 DNA reads TGTGCCAGCAGTGAATCGCTAGCGGGAGATAATGAGCAGTTCTTC. It codes for CASSESLAGDNEQFF.